Included here is one T cell receptor beta chain sequence, with context. What it recognizes is unknown. This entry is derived from a study of vaccination and CD4 T cells after COVID-19. Study-wide background: Everyone enrolled got two doses of BNT162b2 or mRNA-1273 vaccine. Post-COVID specimens were obtained a median 101 days after diagnosis (range 35 to 161). Findings and limits, study-wide: The great majority, 304 of 307 vaccine-specific clones, proved spike mono-reactive in convalescent patients. Reactive clone data from convalescent patients indicated a median of approximately 86% appearing only post-vaccination.

The CDR3 runs to 16 residues. From germline, CDR1 is SNHLY and CDR2 FYNNEI. The V gene end was trimmed by 6 bases and the J gene end by 1 base; junction bases not matched to a gene: 9. Cultured CD4+ T-cell DNA underwent Oncomine TCR Beta short-read sequencing. TCRdb reprocessed the PCR reads with MiXCR, giving one entry per CDR3 protein. The sample records around 17,000 distinct CDR3 sequences, about 55% being singletons. The treatment denotes: approximately nine-day PBMC culture with coronavirus spike peptide pools or control peptides (ViraFEST assay). The sequenced material came from CD4+ T cells from blood, cultured in vitro. V is TRBV2 and J is TRBJ1-1; 9 bases align to TRBD1. The origin of this receptor is a human donor who had recovered from COVID-19. CDR3 sequence reads: CASRAGQGIANTEAFF. In DNA form, the CDR3 reads TGTGCCAGCAGGGCGGGACAGGGAATTGCGAACACTGAAGCTTTCTTT.